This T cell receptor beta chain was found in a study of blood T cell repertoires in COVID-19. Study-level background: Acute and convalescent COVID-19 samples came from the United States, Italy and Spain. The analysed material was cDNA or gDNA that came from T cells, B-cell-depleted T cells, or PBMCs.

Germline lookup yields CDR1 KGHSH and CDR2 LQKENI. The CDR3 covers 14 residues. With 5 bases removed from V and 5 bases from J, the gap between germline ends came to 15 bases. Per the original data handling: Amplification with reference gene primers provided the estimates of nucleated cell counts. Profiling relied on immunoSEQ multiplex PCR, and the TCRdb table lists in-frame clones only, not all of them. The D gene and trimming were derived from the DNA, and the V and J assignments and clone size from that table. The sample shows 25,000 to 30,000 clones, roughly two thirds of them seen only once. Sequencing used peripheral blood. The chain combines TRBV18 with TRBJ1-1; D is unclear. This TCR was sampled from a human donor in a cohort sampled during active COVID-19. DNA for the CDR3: TGTGCCAGCTCAGAAGACCCAGGTCGGACTGAAGCTTTCTTT. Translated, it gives CASSEDPGRTEAFF.